This entry is about one T cell receptor (beta chain). Its antigen is not yet known. No base qualities exist here, and no much larger clone lies one base off it. To prepare the library, the immunoSEQ multiplex PCR assay was applied. For the multiplex PCR, a mixture combining 60 forward primers for TCR Vbeta segments and 13 reverse primers for TCR Jbeta segments was used. The CDR3 region of rearranged TCR beta genes was amplified from genomic DNA by a multiplex PCR assay. Amplified TCR beta libraries were sequenced as 87-base-pair reads on the Illumina HiSeq System. The original methods were these. Across the 670 or so repertoires, a later analysis counted tens of millions of unique TCR beta chains, 9.5 million to 12 million of which were shared by at least two donors. Raw reads were error-corrected and collapsed into unique sequences with a nearest-neighbor algorithm that merged closely related sequences to remove PCR and sequencing errors. Alignment of CDR3 sequences to IMGT reference sequences was used to assign V, D and J gene segments. Each retained sequence needed at least a six-nucleotide match to both a V gene segment and a J gene segment. Rearrangements were called productive when the CDR3 lacked stop codons and stayed in frame with V and J; all others were non-productive. CDR3 was defined by IMGT convention, running from the second conserved V-encoded cysteine to the conserved J-encoded phenylalanine. Sequences without an unambiguous match to a single V gene segment were excluded from the earlier analysis of several hundred of the donors. An earlier analysis of fewer than 650 of the donors classified V segments as functional when productive rearrangements were above 56.7% and as segregating when the standard deviation between donors was above 5%. A statistical classification framework was built for diagnosing cytomegalovirus status from the catalog of TCR beta chain sequences. A later analysis assigned V and J genes by comparing TCR nucleotide sequences with IMGT/GENE-DB human TR gene sequences. In a later analysis, CDR3 sequences and most-parsimonious VDJ recombination scenarios were assigned using the TCRdist pipeline. A later analysis defined each TCR beta chain by its CDR3 amino acid sequence plus V-gene family, and excluded reads lacking a unique V-gene family. As a way to deal with suspected cross-contamination and a sequencing artifact, a later analysis dropped roughly 600 nucleotide sequences that were highly shared and had low generation probability. For each public chain, a later analysis derived a clonal expansion index from normalized ranks of inferred template counts within each repertoire. In a later analysis, generation probabilities were computed with a VDJ recombination model fitted to out-of-frame rearrangements, and the resulting probabilities were checked against IGoR. Hypergeometric tests were used in a later analysis to score TCR-TCR, TCR-HLA and TCR-CMV co-occurrence, with a repertoire-size bias correction applied to the TCR pairs. To estimate false discovery rates, a later analysis permuted the HLA or CMV assignments 20 times. In a later analysis, co-occurring TCRs were grouped using DBSCAN, with TCRdist sequence similarity added in when clustering inside HLA-allele-positive subsets. Co-occurrence clustering excluded repertoires with fewer than 30,000 or more than 120,000 public chains, plus five with anomalous nucleotide sharing. TCRdb took over this immuneACCESS table, retaining in-frame rearrangements with V and J assigned. Such tables are incomplete; in checked studies, under half of the missing clones stem from an unresolved V gene, and the remainder is unexplained. The DNA gave D and trimming, while V, J and clone size come from that table. Recorded for this sample are about 200,000 clones; over 9.5% of them occurred a single time. More than 7% of the sample goes to the ten largest clones.

The data were obtained in a study of cytomegalovirus exposure and HLA in healthy donors (dated by TCRdb to between 2016 and 2019). As for the study more broadly: According to an earlier analysis of several hundred of the donors, roughly 180 million T cells yielded 90 million to 140 million unique TCR beta sequences and 276 Gb of sequence data. An early release that covered around 590 HLA-typed donors contained approximately 320 gigabases of sequencing data and around 85 million unique TCR sequences. Among the approximately 400 genotyped donors, around 81% belonged to the genetic ancestry cluster associated with self-reported Caucasian donors. The study aimed to test whether cataloging public T cell receptors could reveal signatures of past pathogen exposure. The study used immunosequencing to profile the T cell repertoires of 600 to 850 subjects and linked those repertoires to cytomegalovirus serostatus. A separate validation cohort of roughly 110 different subjects was used in addition to the roughly 620-subject first cohort. High-throughput TCR immunosequencing, statistical association of individual TCRs with disease status, and machine learning were combined to predict cytomegalovirus infection status. A later analysis re-examined previously published TCR beta repertoires from just over 650 donors and added high-resolution HLA genotyping to investigate patterns of TCR occurrence. Rather than drawing on any new phenotypic data, the later analysis identified candidate immune exposures from TCR beta sequences and the way those sequences occurred across donors. To decide whether each TCR beta V gene segment behaved as functional or pseudogenic, an earlier analysis of approximately 590 of the donors relied on high-throughput TCR beta sequencing. Alongside the repertoire data, information on donor age, sex, ethnicity and CMV serostatus was compiled. A later genetic analysis used genome-wide SNP genotypes for about 55% of the 666 donors, treating that subset as a discovery cohort. Every discovery cohort repertoire had been produced on one sequencing platform. HLA typing covered class I and class II loci at four-digit resolution. Typing coverage varied by locus: roughly 629-640 donors for A, B, C, DRB1 and DQB1; approximately 500 for DQA1; 600 to 610 for DPA1; more than 450 for DPB1. Several DR-DQ haplotypes were treated as single units for association and clustering because of strong linkage in the cohort. Among over 350 genotyped donors of the cohort, an average of about 240,000 unique TCR beta nucleotide sequences were sequenced per donor, approximately 20% of them non-productive.

The investigation overall reported the following: In a later genetic analysis, a missense DCLRE1C variant was associated with V-gene and J-gene trimming of TCR beta chains, and the association was replicated in an independent cohort. In a later analysis, most CMV-associated TCR beta chains were found to appear HLA-restricted, with HLA associations seemingly driven largely by CMV exposure. Assigning TCR associations to individual alleles was difficult when HLA alleles, especially DR and DQ, strongly co-occurred. A cluster of highly shared sequence variants was judged likely to represent a technical artifact of the sequencing pipeline. Immune exposure information for the cohort was limited to CMV serostatus. In a later analysis, TCR association rates were found to vary across HLA loci, with the most associated TCRs seen for DRB1 alleles and the fewest for HLA-C alleles. Correlated functional status among segregating V segments might reflect linkage disequilibrium, but an unknown experimental factor could not be ruled out. The study gave a list of 150 to 200 TCR beta chains associated with cytomegalovirus. Broadly in line with IMGT annotations, most TCR beta V segments showed up in productive rearrangements about 90% or about 30% of the time in an earlier analysis of approximately 600 of the donors. In a later analysis, HLA-associated TCR beta chains showed more clonal expansion and lower generation probabilities than non-associated chains that were equally common. At a false discovery rate of 0.05, a later analysis linked some 18,000 TCR beta sequences to specific HLA alleles. In a later genetic analysis, fewer N-insertions in productive TCRs were reported among donors in an Asian-associated ancestry cluster than the approximately 710-donor mean. Roughly uniform sequencing depth across donors was assumed in presence/absence analyses, although this assumption may not hold. This cohort had only TCR beta chains sequenced, and the lack of alpha or paired-chain data limited which features could be detected. Because the 87-base-pair reads could not distinguish some IMGT-functional V segments, including TRBV6-2 and TRBV6-3, those segments were excluded. According to the authors, the approach could potentially be generalized to other disease states and immunological phenotypes. Cytomegalovirus status was reported to be diagnosed by the classifier with high specificity and sensitivity in both the original and validation cohorts. In vitro tests confirmed that a few of the cytomegalovirus-associated TCR beta chains recognize cytomegalovirus antigens. Because counts were too low, seventeen rarely observed V segments, including chromosome 9 orphons, were left out of the earlier analysis of over 550 of the donors. In a later analysis, several top co-occurrence clusters were reported to appear linked to parvovirus B19, influenza, CMV and Epstein-Barr virus. A further reported finding was that TCR beta sequences accurately predicted the HLA-A and HLA-B alleles for most subjects in the first cohort. Because some donors lacked HLA typing at each locus, the association tests relied only on the typed subset. Most TCR sequences were observed very rarely across donors, whereas some public TCRs were present in many individuals.

CDR3 length: 15 amino acids, cysteine to phenylalanine. CDR3 DNA only is kept here, 45 bases in frame from base 1. CDR1 and CDR2, per the germline V gene, are SGHRS and YFSETQ. The junction carries 20 bases between V and J, which are trimmed by 6 bases and 6 bases respectively. In total, approximately 610 healthy bone marrow donors made up the cohort. At the time of sampling, all cohort members were nominally healthy, though unrecorded immune exposures were likely present. The donor was CMV seropositive and was included in the group of some 290 seropositive cohort members. A peripheral blood sample was provided by each donor, and peripheral blood mononuclear cells were used for TCR beta sequencing. The Qiagen DNeasy Blood Extraction Kit was used to extract genomic DNA from the blood cell samples.

The sample comprised PBMCs. The clonotype comes from a man aged 50-59 years in good health and CMV-seropositive. The chain uses TRBV5-1 and TRBJ2-3, and the D gene may be TRBD2, 5 bases matching. The DNA reads TGCGCCAGCAACCCTGGGAGCACCCGAGGGGATACGCAGTATTTT. It is translated as CASNPGSTRGDTQYF.